The T cell receptor beta chain under discussion was sequenced for a study of identifying expanded T cells in peripheral blood. The CDR3 contains 16 residues. Per the germline V gene, CDR1 is LGHNA and CDR2 is YSLEER. V shed 1 base, J shed 0 bases, and the junction held 3 bases outside the gene matches. Clones were read by immunoSEQ multiplex PCR, and TCRdb kept only the in-frame ones, dropping some. The sample lists some 70,000 clones, roughly 90% seen once, with over 2.5% in the top ten. V gene TRBV4-3 combines with J gene TRBJ1-3; 7 bases are shared with TRBD1. Sequencing used blood. The TCR sequence derives from a person between 18 and 75 years old in good health. CDR3 sequence reads: CASSQVPGGSGNTIYF. DNA of the CDR3: TGCGCCAGCAGCCAAGTTCCAGGGGGCTCTGGAAACACCATATATTTT.